These T cell receptor beta chains were read from a single sample in a study of blood T cell repertoires in COVID-19. The assay was immunoSEQ multiplex PCR, and TCRdb's table has in-frame clones only and misses some. The sample gives under 150,000 clones, roughly 91% of which show up once; over 1.5% is in the top ten. Input material: peripheral blood. Receptors were obtained from a human donor in a cohort sampled during active COVID-19. Each CDR3 is given without its conserved first and last residue. The D gene is left open where the match is weak.

j_call v_call d_call cdr3_aa
TRBJ2-2 TRBV18 TRBD2 ASSRGLAGTNTGELF
TRBJ2-4 TRBV11-2 TRBD1 ASSSWTGRENIQY
TRBJ1-6 TRBV10-3 TRBD1 AIRPSGTGDSPLH
TRBJ2-1 TRBV11-2 - ASILSGATYNEQF
TRBJ1-1 TRBV14 - ASSQDLGRVNTEAF
TRBJ2-7 TRBV6-6 TRBD1 ASRGTGDEQY
TRBJ2-5 TRBV12-5 TRBD1 ASGLGMGQGETQY
TRBJ2-1 TRBV19 TRBD2 ASSIPGGPYNEQF
TRBJ1-1 TRBV7-9 - ASSLGYTSNTEAF
TRBJ1-1 TRBV5-1 - ASSEGQNTEAF
TRBJ1-4 TRBV11-2 - ASGKREKLF
TRBJ2-7 TRBV28 TRBD1 ASSLEGTGAFSYEQY
TRBJ2-1 TRBV10-1 - ASSESVTERAYNEQF
TRBJ2-7 TRBV7-9 - ASSPPASGTTAYEQY
TRBJ1-1 TRBV3-1/TRBV3-2 - ASSQDGGSEAF
TRBJ2-2 TRBV10-3 - AISEARDTGELF
TRBJ2-2 TRBV3-1/TRBV3-2 TRBD2 ASSQGGLRTGELF
TRBJ1-2 TRBV29-1 - SVTVIDYGYT
TRBJ2-1 TRBV5-4 TRBD2 ASSLSLLAGEGNEQF
TRBJ2-3 TRBV27 TRBD1 ATMQGAPDTQY
TRBJ2-1 TRBV6-2/TRBV6-3 TRBD2 ASSYSTLTSGSYNEQF
TRBJ2-1 TRBV6-5 TRBD2 AGEGYNEQF
TRBJ2-4 TRBV5-6 - ASSLGAALVNIQY
TRBJ2-3 TRBV18 TRBD2 ASSPPTGGEVGAGTQY
TRBJ1-2 TRBV5-8 - ASSLVGADLANYGYT
TRBJ1-1 TRBV5-4 - ASSLGGTGGNTEAF
TRBJ2-7 TRBV5-4 - ASSLRGEQY
TRBJ2-5 TRBV5-1 TRBD1 ASSVGTVQETQY
TRBJ2-5 TRBV3-1/TRBV3-2 TRBD2 ASHPAGGSETQY
TRBJ2-7 TRBV5-6 TRBD1 ASSLMDRGLSEQY